This paragraph covers one TCR beta chain sequence. Its specificity is unknown. This sample is drawn from a study of naive and memory T cell subsets. Study-wide results and limits: From naive to CM, EM and EMRA, diversity decreased and Gini increased. Between naive and memory subsets, TCR abundance power law exponents differed.

An equimolar mix of two oligonucleotides served as the beta constant-region primer for TRBC1 and TRBC2. The cDNA 3' end received a ligated single-stranded oligonucleotide carrying the SP2 primer and a 12-nucleotide UMI. TCRdb re-called the UMI-ligation and nested PCR reads through MiXCR, storing one row per CDR3 protein. The sample shows 120,000 to 150,000 distinct CDR3 sequences, around 15% of them seen only once. Germline-derived CDR1 and CDR2 are MGHRA and YSYEKL. Trimming cost V 2 bases and J 5 bases, with 9 bases left between them. The CDR3 runs to 14 residues. The rearrangement links TRBV4-1 to TRBJ2-2, with a tentative D call TRBD2 (5 bases). The source of this sequence is a human donor in good health. Sequenced sample: naive CD4+ T cells from blood. The CDR3 region has the DNA TGCGCCAGCAGCCAACGGACTGAAACCGGGGAGCTGTTTTTT. Amino acids: CASSQRTETGELFF.